This record looks at one T cell receptor (beta chain) sequence and its context. TCRdb fed the 5' RACE reads into MiXCR, producing one record per CDR3 protein. Of 450,000 to 600,000 distinct CDR3 sequences in the sample, around 22% are singletons; the top ten hold about 0.48%. This specimen comes from a study of identical twins. This CDR3 is built from 20 residues. J gave up 4 bases and V 1 base, and 17 bases lay outside the gene matches. The data were also submitted as part of a second study, on yellow fever vaccine responses in identical twins.

The chain links TRBV12-3 or TRBV12-4 to TRBJ2-3; 10 bases align to TRBD2. Specimen: CD4+ T cells sorted from blood. This TCR came from a woman in her late teens or twenties in good health. For the CDR3, the DNA is TGTGCCAGCAGTTTAGTGGGGGGTAGCGGGGGGCGGGAACTGGCAGATACGCAGTATTTT. It translates to CASSLVGGSGGRELADTQYF.